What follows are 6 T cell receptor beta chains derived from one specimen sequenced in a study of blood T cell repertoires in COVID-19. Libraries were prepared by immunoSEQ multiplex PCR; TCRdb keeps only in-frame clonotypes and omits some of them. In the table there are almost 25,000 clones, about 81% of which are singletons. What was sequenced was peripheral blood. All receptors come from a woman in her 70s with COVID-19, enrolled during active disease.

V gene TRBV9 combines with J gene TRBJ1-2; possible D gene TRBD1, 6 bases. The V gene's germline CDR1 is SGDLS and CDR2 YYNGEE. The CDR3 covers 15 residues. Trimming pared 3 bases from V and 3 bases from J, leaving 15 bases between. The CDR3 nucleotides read TGTGCCAGCAGCGCCGACTCAGGGGTGGACTATGGCTACACCTTC. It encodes CASSADSGVDYGYTF.

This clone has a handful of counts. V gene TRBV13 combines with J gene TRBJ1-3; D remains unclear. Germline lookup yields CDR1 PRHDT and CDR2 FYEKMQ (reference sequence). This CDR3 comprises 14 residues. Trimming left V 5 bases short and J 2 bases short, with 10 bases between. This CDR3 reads CASSPLRAGNTIYF. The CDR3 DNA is TGTGCCAGCAGCCCCCTCCGGGCTGGAAACACCATATATTTT.

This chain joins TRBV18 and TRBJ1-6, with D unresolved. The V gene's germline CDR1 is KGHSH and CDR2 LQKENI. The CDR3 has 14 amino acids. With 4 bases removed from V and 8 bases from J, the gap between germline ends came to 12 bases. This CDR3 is CASSRDTRDSPLHF. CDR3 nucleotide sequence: TGTGCCAGCTCACGTGATACTAGGGATTCACCCCTCCACTTT.

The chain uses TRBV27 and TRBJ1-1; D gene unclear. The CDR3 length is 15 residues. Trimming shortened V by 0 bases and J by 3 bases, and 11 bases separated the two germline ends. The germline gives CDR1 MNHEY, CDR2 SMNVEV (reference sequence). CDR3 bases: TGTGCCAGCAGTTTATCGGCCCGGGGAGACACTGAAGCTTTCTTT. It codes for CASSLSARGDTEAFF.

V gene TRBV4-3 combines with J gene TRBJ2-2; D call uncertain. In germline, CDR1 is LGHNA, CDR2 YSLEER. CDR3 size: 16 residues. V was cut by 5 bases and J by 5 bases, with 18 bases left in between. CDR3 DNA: TGCGCCAGCAGCAGTTATTTCCCCCCCAGAACCGGGGAGCTGTTTTTT. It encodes CASSSYFPPRTGELFF.

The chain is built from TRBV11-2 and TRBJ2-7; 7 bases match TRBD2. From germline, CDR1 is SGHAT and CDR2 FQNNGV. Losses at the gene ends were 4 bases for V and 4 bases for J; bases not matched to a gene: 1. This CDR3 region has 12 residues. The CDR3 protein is CASSWGGYEQYF. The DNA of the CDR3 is TGTGCCAGCAGCTGGGGGGGGTACGAGCAGTACTTC.